The sequence of this T cell receptor (beta chain) was determined in a study of response to subunit inactivated influenza vaccine. Overall study results and limits: The authors proposed limited new T cell recruitment per seasonal influenza vaccination.

The CDR3 sequence is 17 residues long. The germline CDR1 and CDR2 sequences are SGHAT and FQNNGV. With 5 bases removed from V and 7 bases from J, the gap between germline ends came to 23 bases. With respect to this clonotype: Antigen unknown.

TCRdb redid the calling of the RT-PCR reads with MiXCR, one entry per CDR3 protein. The sample has more than 450,000 distinct CDR3 sequences; roughly 12% are singletons. This TCR was recovered from a man in his fifties who received an inactivated influenza vaccine. The starting material was PBMCs from blood, obtained on the day of vaccination. The chain recombines TRBV11-2 with TRBJ1-4, with D hard to call. The CDR3 reads CASSLGRAPLMGEKLFF. DNA of the CDR3: TGTGCCAGCAGCCTAGGGAGGGCGCCCCTGATGGGTGAAAAACTGTTTTTT.